The subject of this entry is one TCR beta chain. The record originates from a study of blood T cell repertoires in COVID-19. The assay was immunoSEQ multiplex PCR, and TCRdb's table has in-frame clones only and misses some. The sample comprises about 210,000 clones, about four fifths of which are singletons, and roughly 6.4% rests with the top ten. The germline gives CDR1 SQVTM, CDR2 ANQGSEA. This CDR3 comprises 13 residues. J gave up 4 bases and V 6 bases, and 1 base lay outside the gene matches. This sequence joins TRBV29-1 and TRBJ2-1; 12 positions agree with TRBD2. The sequenced sample consisted of peripheral blood. The source of this sequence is a man aged 60 to 69 with acute or convalescent COVID-19. CDR3 sequence reads: CSVGTSGYNEQFF. The CDR3, as DNA: TGCAGCGTAGGGACTAGCGGGTACAATGAGCAGTTCTTC.